Listed below are T cell receptor beta chains from one sample, sequenced in a study of blood T cell repertoires in COVID-19. Only in-frame clones appear in the TCRdb table, and some are missing; sequencing was by immunoSEQ multiplex PCR. The sample has 300,000 to 350,000 clones, roughly nine tenths seen once. The sequencing sample was made of PBMCs or T cells enriched from blood (not recorded which). The receptors were sampled from a woman aged 30 to 39 who had recovered from COVID-19. The CDR3 runs from the conserved cysteine through the conserved F or W. Fields, in order: J gene, V gene, D gene, clone size, CDR3 DNA, CDR3 protein. The D gene is left open where the match is weak. Size values are once, few and many counts, or a class for expanded clones, and some rows have none.

j_gene: TRBJ1-3
v_gene: TRBV5-8
d_gene: .
abundance: .
CDR3nt: TGTGCCAGCAGCATCGAGCCCAGGGTATACACCATATATTTT
CDR3aa: CASSIEPRVYTIYF

j_gene: TRBJ1-5
v_gene: TRBV18
d_gene: TRBD1
abundance: few
CDR3nt: TGTGCCAGCTCACTCGACAGGGGAAATCAGCCCCAGCATTTT
CDR3aa: CASSLDRGNQPQHF

j_gene: TRBJ2-3
v_gene: TRBV2
d_gene: .
abundance: .
CDR3nt: TGTGCCAGCAAGGGAAGACCAAATCTAACGGCGGGGTATTTT
CDR3aa: CASKGRPNLTAGYF

j_gene: TRBJ2-7
v_gene: TRBV11-2
d_gene: .
abundance: .
CDR3nt: TGTGCCAGCAGCTTCTATCCACGCGAGCAGTACTTC
CDR3aa: CASSFYPREQYF

j_gene: TRBJ2-7
v_gene: TRBV15
d_gene: .
abundance: few
CDR3nt: TGTGCCACCAGCAGAGCGACCCGATTATATGAGGGAGGAGACTACGAGCAGTACTTC
CDR3aa: CATSRATRLYEGGDYEQYF

j_gene: TRBJ1-5
v_gene: TRBV6-5
d_gene: .
abundance: .
CDR3nt: TGTGCCAGTAGGGGGGGGAGAGACAATCAGCCCCAGCATTTT
CDR3aa: CASRGGRDNQPQHF

j_gene: TRBJ2-7
v_gene: TRBV4-2
d_gene: .
abundance: .
CDR3nt: TGTGCCAGCAGCCAAGTTCATGATGGGGGGGCTGCCTACGAGCAGTACTTC
CDR3aa: CASSQVHDGGAAYEQYF

j_gene: TRBJ1-2
v_gene: TRBV10-3
d_gene: TRBD1
abundance: .
CDR3nt: TGTGCCATCAGTGTAGGGGGCCGAGACTATGGCTACACCTTC
CDR3aa: CAISVGGRDYGYTF

j_gene: TRBJ1-1
v_gene: TRBV12-3/TRBV12-4
d_gene: .
abundance: .
CDR3nt: TGTGCCAGCAGTTTTAATACTGAAGCTTTCTTT
CDR3aa: CASSFNTEAFF

j_gene: TRBJ2-7
v_gene: TRBV6-6
d_gene: .
abundance: .
CDR3nt: TGTGCCAGCAGAATCGGGAGAAGCTCCTACGAGCAGTACTTC
CDR3aa: CASRIGRSSYEQYF

j_gene: TRBJ1-1
v_gene: TRBV10-2
d_gene: .
abundance: .
CDR3nt: TGCGCCAGCAGTGAGTTTTCAGACACTGAAGCTTTCTTT
CDR3aa: CASSEFSDTEAFF

j_gene: TRBJ1-5
v_gene: TRBV5-8
d_gene: .
abundance: .
CDR3nt: TGTGCCAGCAGCCAAGGGTTCGGACAAGGCAATCAGCCCCAGCATTTT
CDR3aa: CASSQGFGQGNQPQHF

j_gene: TRBJ1-2
v_gene: TRBV20-1
d_gene: .
abundance: .
CDR3nt: TGCAGTGCTAGAGCAATCTATGGCTACACCTTC
CDR3aa: CSARAIYGYTF

j_gene: TRBJ1-2
v_gene: TRBV13
d_gene: TRBD1
abundance: .
CDR3nt: TGTGCCAGCAGCTTACTCGGACAGGGACATAACTATGGCTACACCTTC
CDR3aa: CASSLLGQGHNYGYTF

j_gene: TRBJ2-5
v_gene: TRBV7-9
d_gene: TRBD2
abundance: .
CDR3nt: TGTGCCAGCAGCGATGGGGTGACTAGCGGGGGTCAAGAGACCCAGTACTTC
CDR3aa: CASSDGVTSGGQETQYF

j_gene: TRBJ1-3
v_gene: TRBV2
d_gene: TRBD1
abundance: .
CDR3nt: TGTGCCAGCAGTGGGACAGGGGGCAGTGGAAACACCATATATTTT
CDR3aa: CASSGTGGSGNTIYF

j_gene: TRBJ1-2
v_gene: TRBV3-1/TRBV3-2
d_gene: TRBD1
abundance: .
CDR3nt: TGTGCCAGCAGCCAAGAGAAACTAGGGGGCGCGGTTGGCTACACCTTC
CDR3aa: CASSQEKLGGAVGYTF